This TCR beta chain was profiled in a study of memory CD4+ T cells and cytomegalovirus serostatus. V trimming: 1 base; J trimming: 2 bases; junction bases outside the gene matches: 8. Germline loops: CDR1 LNHNV, CDR2 YYDKDF (reference sequence). The CDR3 has 17 residues. As to this clone: As yet, its antigen is unknown.

The method was immunoSEQ multiplex PCR; TCRdb's version includes in-frame clones alone and lacks a portion of them. Among 70,000 to 95,000 clones, more than 70% were seen once, and the ten largest hold roughly 0.8%. Study-level results: About 40% of the roughly 160 known CMV-associated TCRbeta sequences appeared in CD4+ memory. The CMV-associated TCR signature appears largely within the CD4+ memory repertoire.

Single viable CD3+CD4+CD8-CD45RO+ cells were sorted as the memory CD4+ T cells. The sequence derives from an adult in good health and CMV-seronegative. The gene calls are TRBV15 and TRBJ1-3; 7 bases fit TRBD1. The sample comprised memory CD4+ T cells from blood. This CDR3 is CATSRARAGGTGNTIYF. The CDR3 DNA reads TGTGCCACCAGCAGAGCTCGGGCAGGGGGAACTGGAAACACCATATATTTT.